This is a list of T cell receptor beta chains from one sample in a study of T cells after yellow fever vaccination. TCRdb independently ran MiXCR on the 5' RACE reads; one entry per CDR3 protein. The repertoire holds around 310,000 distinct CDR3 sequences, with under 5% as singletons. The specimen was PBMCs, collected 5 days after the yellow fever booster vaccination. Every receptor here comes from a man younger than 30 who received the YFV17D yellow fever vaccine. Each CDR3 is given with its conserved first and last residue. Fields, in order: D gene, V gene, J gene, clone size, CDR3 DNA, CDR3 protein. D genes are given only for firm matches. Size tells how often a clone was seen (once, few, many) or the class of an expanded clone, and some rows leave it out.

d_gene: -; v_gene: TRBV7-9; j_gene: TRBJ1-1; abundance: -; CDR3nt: TGTGCCAGCAGCTGGGGTCTCGAAGGGACTGAAGCTTTCTTT; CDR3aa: CASSWGLEGTEAFF
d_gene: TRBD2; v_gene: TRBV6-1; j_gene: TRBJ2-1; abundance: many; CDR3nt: TGTGCCAGCAGTGAATCGTTAGCGGGGGGCTACAATGAGCAGTTCTTC; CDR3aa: CASSESLAGGYNEQFF
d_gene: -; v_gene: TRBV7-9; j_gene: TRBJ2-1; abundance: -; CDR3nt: TGTGCCAGCAGCTTACGTTCAGGAGGCGCGAACAATGAGCAGTTCTTC; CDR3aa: CASSLRSGGANNEQFF
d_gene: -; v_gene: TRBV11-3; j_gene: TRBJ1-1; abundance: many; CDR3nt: TGTGCCAGCAGCCCGGGGGCTACTGAAGCTTTCTTT; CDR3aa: CASSPGATEAFF
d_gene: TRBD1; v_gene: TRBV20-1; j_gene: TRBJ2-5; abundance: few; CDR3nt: TGCAGTGTTCTGGACAGGAGGGAGACCCAGTACTTC; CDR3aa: CSVLDRRETQYF
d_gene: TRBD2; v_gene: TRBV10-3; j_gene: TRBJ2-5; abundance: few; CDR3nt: TGTGCCATCAGTGACGGCGGGGGTGATCAAGAGACCCAGTACTTC; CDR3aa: CAISDGGGDQETQYF
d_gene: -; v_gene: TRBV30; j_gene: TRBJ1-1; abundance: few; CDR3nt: TGTGCCTGGAGGGGAACTGAAGCTTTCTTT; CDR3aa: CAWRGTEAFF
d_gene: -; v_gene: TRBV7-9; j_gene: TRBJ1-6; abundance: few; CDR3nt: TGTGCCAGCAGCTTAGCGGGGACGGTGGGATCACCCCTCCACTTT; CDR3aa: CASSLAGTVGSPLHF
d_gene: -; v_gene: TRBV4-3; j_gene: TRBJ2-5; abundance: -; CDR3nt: TGCGCCAGCAGCCAGGAACCCCAAGAGACCCAGTACTTC; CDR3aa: CASSQEPQETQYF
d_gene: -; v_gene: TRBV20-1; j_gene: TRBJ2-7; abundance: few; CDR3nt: TGCAGTGCTAGAGGTCCGGGACGTAAAGCCTACGAGCAGTACTTC; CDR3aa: CSARGPGRKAYEQYF
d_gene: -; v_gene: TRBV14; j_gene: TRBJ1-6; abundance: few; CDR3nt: TGTGCCAGCAGCCAACGGCTTCCAGGGAGGCCCGCCTATAATTCACCCCTCCACTTT; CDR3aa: CASSQRLPGRPAYNSPLHF
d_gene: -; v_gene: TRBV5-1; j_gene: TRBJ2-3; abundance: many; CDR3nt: TGCGCCAGCAGCTTGGACAGGGCCGCAGATACGCAGTATTTT; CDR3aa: CASSLDRAADTQYF
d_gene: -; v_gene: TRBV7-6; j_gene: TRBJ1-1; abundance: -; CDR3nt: TGTGCCAGCAGCTTAGCGCTGGGGGTTCGGGAAGAAGCTTTCTTT; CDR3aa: CASSLALGVREEAFF
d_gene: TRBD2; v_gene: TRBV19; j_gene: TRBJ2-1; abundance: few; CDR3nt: TGTGCCAGTAGTATAGGACTAGCGGGCAATGAGCAGTTCTTC; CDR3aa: CASSIGLAGNEQFF
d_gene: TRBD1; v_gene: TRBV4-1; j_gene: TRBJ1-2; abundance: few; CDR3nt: TGCGCCAGCAGCCAAGTGGGACAGACGTTCGGCTACACCTTC; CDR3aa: CASSQVGQTFGYTF
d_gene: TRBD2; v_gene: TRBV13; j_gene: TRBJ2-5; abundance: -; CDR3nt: TGTGCCAGCAGCTTAGGCCGCGGGACTAACCAAGAGACCCAGTACTTC; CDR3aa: CASSLGRGTNQETQYF
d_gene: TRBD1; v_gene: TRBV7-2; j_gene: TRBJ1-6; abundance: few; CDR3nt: TGTGCCAGCAGGCCCAGGGGGGGCACTTTATCACCCCTCCACTTT; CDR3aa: CASRPRGGTLSPLHF
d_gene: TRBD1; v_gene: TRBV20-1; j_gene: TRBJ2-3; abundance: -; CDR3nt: TGCAGTGCTAGAGATGCCGACAGGGGGCGCACAGATACGCAGTATTTT; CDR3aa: CSARDADRGRTDTQYF
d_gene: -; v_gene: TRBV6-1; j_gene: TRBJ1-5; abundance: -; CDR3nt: TGTGCCATCCATGAGCGATGGAGCAATCAGCCCCAGCATTTT; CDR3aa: CAIHERWSNQPQHF
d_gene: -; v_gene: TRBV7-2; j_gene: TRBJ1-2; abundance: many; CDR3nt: TGTGCCAGCAGTCGGGGCTATCTCGAAGCTAACTATGGCTACACCTTC; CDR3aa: CASSRGYLEANYGYTF
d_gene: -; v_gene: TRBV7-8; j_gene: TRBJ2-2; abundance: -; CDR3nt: TGTGCCAGCAGCTTGAGAAGGCATGAGGAGCTGTTTTTT; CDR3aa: CASSLRRHEELFF
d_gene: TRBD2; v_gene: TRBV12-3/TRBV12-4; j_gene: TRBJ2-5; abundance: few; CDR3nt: TGTGCCAGCAGTTCAGGGACTAGCGGGGGGGCCGGGGGAGAGACCCAGTACTTC; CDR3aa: CASSSGTSGGAGGETQYF
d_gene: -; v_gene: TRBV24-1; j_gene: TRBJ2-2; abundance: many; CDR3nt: TGTGCCACCAGTGATTGGGGTAACACCGGGGAGCTGTTTTTT; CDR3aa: CATSDWGNTGELFF
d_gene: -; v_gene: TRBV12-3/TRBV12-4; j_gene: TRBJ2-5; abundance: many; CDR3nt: TGTGCCAGCAGTCCACGTGCAGGGGTCCAAGAGACCCAGTACTTC; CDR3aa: CASSPRAGVQETQYF
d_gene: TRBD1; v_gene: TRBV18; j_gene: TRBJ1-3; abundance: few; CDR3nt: TGTGCCAGCTCACTCGGGACAGATAAATGGAACACCATATATTTT; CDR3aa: CASSLGTDKWNTIYF
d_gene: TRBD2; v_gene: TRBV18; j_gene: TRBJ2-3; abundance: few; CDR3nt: TGTGCCAGCTCACCTACAGCGGGGGGGCTGGCAGATACGCAGTATTTT; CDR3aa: CASSPTAGGLADTQYF
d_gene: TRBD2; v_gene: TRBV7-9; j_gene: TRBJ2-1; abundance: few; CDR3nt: TGTGCCAGCAGCTTAGCCCCAGCGGGGCCAAACAATGAGCAGTTCTTC; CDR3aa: CASSLAPAGPNNEQFF
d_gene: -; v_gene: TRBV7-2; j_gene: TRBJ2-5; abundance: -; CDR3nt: TGTGCCAGCAGCCCCAGGACTACCGGAGGGGAGACCCAGTACTTC; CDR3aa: CASSPRTTGGETQYF
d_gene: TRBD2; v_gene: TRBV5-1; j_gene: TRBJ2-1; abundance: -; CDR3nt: TGCGCCAGCAGCTTTAACCGGGGGGCCTACAATGAGCAGTTCTTC; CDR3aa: CASSFNRGAYNEQFF
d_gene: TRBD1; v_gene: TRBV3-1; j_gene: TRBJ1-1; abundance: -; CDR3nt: TGTGCCAGCAGCCAAGACGGACAGGATGAAGCTTTCTTT; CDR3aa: CASSQDGQDEAFF
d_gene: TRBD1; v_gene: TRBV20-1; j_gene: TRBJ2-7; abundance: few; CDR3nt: TGCAGTGCTAGAGATCGGTCAGGGGGTTTGGACGAGCAGTACTTC; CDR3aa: CSARDRSGGLDEQYF
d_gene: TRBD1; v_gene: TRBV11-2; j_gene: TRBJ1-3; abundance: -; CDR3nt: TGTGCCAGCAGCCGAGAAGACAGGGCCACCATATATTTT; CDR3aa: CASSREDRATIYF
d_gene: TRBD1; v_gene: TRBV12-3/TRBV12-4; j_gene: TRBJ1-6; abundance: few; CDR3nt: TGTGCCAGCAGTGCAGAAAAGACAGGGGGGTATTGGAATTCACCCCTCCACTTT; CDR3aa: CASSAEKTGGYWNSPLHF
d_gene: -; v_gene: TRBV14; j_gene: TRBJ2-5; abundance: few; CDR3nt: TGTGCCAGCAGCCAAGAAGGTACAGGCCTAAGGCCACGTGAGACCCAGTACTTC; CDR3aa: CASSQEGTGLRPRETQYF
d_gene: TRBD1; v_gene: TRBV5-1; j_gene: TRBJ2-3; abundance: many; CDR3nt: TGCGCCAGCAGCTTGGACAGGGGGCGGGGTACAGATACGCAGTATTTT; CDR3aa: CASSLDRGRGTDTQYF
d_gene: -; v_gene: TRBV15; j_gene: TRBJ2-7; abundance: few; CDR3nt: TGTGCCACCAGCAGACCGAGCGGGACAGCCGGCGAGCAGTACTTC; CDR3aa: CATSRPSGTAGEQYF